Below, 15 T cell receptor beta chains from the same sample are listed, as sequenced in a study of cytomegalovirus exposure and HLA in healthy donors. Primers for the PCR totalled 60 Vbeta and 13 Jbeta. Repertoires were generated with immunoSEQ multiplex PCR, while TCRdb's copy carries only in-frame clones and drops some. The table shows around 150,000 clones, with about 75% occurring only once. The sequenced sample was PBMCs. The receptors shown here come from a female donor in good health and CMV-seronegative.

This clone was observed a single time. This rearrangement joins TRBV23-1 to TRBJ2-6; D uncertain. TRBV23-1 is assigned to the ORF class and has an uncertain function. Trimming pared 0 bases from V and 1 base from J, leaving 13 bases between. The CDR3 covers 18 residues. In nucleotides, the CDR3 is TGCGCCAGCAGTCAATCTTTTGAAGCTAGATCTGGGGCCAACGTCCTGACTTTC. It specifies CASSQSFEARSGANVLTF.

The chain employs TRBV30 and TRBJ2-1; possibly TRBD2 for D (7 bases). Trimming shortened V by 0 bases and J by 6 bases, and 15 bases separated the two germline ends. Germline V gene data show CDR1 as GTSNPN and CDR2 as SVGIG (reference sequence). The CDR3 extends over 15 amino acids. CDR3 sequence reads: CAWSVKGGRGNEQFF. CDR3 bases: TGTGCCTGGAGTGTTAAGGGGGGGCGAGGCAATGAGCAGTTCTTC.

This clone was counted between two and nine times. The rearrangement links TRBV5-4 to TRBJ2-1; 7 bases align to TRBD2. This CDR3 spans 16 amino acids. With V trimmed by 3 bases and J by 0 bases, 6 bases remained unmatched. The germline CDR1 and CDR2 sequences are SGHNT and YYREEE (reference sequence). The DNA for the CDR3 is TGTGCCAGCAGCTCCCGAGCGGGATACTCCTACAATGAGCAGTTCTTC. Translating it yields CASSSRAGYSYNEQFF.

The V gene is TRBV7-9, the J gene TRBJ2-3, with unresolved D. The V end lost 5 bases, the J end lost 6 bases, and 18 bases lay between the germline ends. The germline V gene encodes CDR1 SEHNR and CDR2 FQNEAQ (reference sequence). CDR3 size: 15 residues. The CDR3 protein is CASSPPGPRPDTQYF. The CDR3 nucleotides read TGTGCCAGCAGCCCACCCGGTCCTCGCCCCGATACGCAGTATTTT.

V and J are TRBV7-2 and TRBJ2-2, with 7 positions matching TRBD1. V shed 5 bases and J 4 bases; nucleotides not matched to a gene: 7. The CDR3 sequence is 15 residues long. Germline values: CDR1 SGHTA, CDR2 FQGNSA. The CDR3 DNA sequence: TGTGCCAGCAGCCAGCCGACAGGGCGCACCGGGGAGCTGTTTTTT. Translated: CASSQPTGRTGELFF. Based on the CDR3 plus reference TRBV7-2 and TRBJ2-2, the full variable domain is GAGVSQSPSNKVTEKGKDVELRCDPISGHTALYWYRQSLGQGLEFLIYFQGNSAPDKSGLPSDRFSAERTGGSVSTLTIQRTQQEDSAVYLCASSQPTGRTGELFFGEGSRLTVL.

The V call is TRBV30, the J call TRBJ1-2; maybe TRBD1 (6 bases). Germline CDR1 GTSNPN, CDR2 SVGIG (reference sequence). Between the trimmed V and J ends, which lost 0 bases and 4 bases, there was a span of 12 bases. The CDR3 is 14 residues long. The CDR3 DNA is TGTGCCTGGAGTGTAACAGGGATGGGCTATGGCTACACCTTC. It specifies CAWSVTGMGYGYTF.

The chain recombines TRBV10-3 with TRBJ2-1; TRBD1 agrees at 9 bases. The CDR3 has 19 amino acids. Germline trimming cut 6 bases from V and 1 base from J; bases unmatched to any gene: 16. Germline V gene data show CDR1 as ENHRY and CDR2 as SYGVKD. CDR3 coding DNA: TGTGCCATCAGCGGGTACCCGGGACAGGGAGAAGGTTCCTACAATGAGCAGTTCTTC. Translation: CAISGYPGQGEGSYNEQFF.

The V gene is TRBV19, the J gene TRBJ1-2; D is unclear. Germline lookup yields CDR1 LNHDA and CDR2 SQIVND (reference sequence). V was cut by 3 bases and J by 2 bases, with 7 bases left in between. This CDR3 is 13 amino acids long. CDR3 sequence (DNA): TGTGCCAGTAGTATCTCAGGAAACTATGGCTACACCTTC. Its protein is CASSISGNYGYTF. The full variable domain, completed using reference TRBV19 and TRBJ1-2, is DGGITQSPKYLFRKEGQNVTLSCEQNLNHDAMYWYRQDPGQGLRLIYYSQIVNDFQKGDIAEGYSVSREKKESFPLTVTSAQKNPTAFYLCASSISGNYGYTFGSGTRLTVV.

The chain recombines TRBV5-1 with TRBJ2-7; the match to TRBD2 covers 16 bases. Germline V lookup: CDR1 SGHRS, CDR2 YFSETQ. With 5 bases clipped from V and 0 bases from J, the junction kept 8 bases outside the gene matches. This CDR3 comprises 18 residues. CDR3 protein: CASSPQGLAGGFSYEQYF. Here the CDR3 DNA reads TGCGCCAGCAGTCCACAGGGACTAGCGGGAGGGTTCTCCTACGAGCAGTACTTC.

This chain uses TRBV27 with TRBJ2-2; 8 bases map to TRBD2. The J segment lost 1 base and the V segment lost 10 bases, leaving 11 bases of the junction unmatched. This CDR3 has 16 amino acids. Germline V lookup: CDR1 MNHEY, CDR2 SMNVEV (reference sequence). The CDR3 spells CAKLRPGGLNTGELFF. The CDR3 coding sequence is TGTGCCAAACTACGCCCGGGAGGGTTGAACACCGGGGAGCTGTTTTTT.

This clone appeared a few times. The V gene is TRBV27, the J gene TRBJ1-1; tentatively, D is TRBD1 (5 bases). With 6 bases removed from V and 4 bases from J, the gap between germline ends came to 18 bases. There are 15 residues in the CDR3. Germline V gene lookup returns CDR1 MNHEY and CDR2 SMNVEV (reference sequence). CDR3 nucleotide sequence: TGTGCCAGCAGCTTTAGTGGTTGGGGGGGCACTGAAGCTTTCTTT. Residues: CASSFSGWGGTEAFF.

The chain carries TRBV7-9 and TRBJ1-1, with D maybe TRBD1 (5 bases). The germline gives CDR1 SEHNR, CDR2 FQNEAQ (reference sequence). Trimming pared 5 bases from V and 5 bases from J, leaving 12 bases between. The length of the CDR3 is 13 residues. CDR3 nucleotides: TGTGCCAGCAGCCCAATAGCAGGGACTGAAGCTTTCTTT. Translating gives CASSPIAGTEAFF.

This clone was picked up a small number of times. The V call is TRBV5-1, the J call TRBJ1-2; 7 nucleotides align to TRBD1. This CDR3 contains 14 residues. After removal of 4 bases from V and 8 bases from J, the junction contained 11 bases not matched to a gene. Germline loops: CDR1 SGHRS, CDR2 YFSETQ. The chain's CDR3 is CASSRDTGEWGYTF. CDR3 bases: TGCGCCAGCAGCCGAGATACAGGGGAGTGGGGCTACACCTTC.

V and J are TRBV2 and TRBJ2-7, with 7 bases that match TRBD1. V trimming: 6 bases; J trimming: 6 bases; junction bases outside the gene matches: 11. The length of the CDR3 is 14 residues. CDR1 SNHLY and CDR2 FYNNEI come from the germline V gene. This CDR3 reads CASRPGQISGEQYF. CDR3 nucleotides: TGTGCCAGCAGGCCGGGACAGATCTCGGGCGAGCAGTACTTC.

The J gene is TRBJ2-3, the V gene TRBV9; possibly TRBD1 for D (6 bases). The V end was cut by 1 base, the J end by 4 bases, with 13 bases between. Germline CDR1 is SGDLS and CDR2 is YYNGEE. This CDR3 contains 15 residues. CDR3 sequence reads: CASSVSTGQADTQYF. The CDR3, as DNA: TGTGCCAGCAGCGTATCAACAGGGCAGGCAGATACGCAGTATTTT.